Listed below are T cell receptor beta chains from one sample, sequenced in a study of blood T cell repertoires in COVID-19. TCRdb's table, derived via immunoSEQ multiplex PCR, lists solely in-frame clones and lacks some. Found here are 100,000 to 150,000 clones, about 89% of them singletons; the top ten hold about 4.1%. Sample: peripheral blood. The origin of the receptors is a man between 60 and 75 years old with COVID-19, enrolled during active disease. Each CDR3 is given with its conserved first and last residue. D genes are given only for firm matches. Clone size, where shown, is once, few, many, or a class for clones that have expanded.

clone size,V gene,J gene,D gene,CDR3 DNA,CDR3 protein
-,TRBV6-2/TRBV6-3,TRBJ2-5,-,TGTGCCAGCAGTACTACTCGACAAGAGACCCAGTACTTC,CASSTTRQETQYF
few,TRBV18,TRBJ1-2,TRBD1,TGTGCCAGCTCACCACGGTCCTTGCCACAGGGGGCCCGGGGCTACACCTTC,CASSPRSLPQGARGYTF
-,TRBV7-6,TRBJ2-1,-,TGTGCCAGCAGCTGGCAGCGTGGGGAGCAGTTCTTC,CASSWQRGEQFF
-,TRBV5-1,TRBJ1-2,-,TGCGCCAGCAGCTTGGATAGGGGGGGCTATGGCTACACCTTC,CASSLDRGGYGYTF
once,TRBV18,TRBJ1-3,-,TGTGCCAGCTCATCCCAGGGTAACGCTGGAAACACCATATATTTT,CASSSQGNAGNTIYF
-,TRBV6-2/TRBV6-3,TRBJ1-2,-,TGTGCCAGCAGTTCGCCGGCAGGGGTAAACTATGGCTACACCTTC,CASSSPAGVNYGYTF
-,TRBV10-3,TRBJ1-6,-,TGTGCCATCAAACCGCAGGGAGGCAATAATTCACCCCTCCACTTT,CAIKPQGGNNSPLHF
-,TRBV5-1,TRBJ2-2,TRBD1,TGCGCCAGCAGCCGAGAACAGGGGGTCTTACTCAACACCGGGGAGCTGTTTTTT,CASSREQGVLLNTGELFF
-,TRBV21-1,TRBJ1-3,-,TGTGCCAGCAGCCCCCTTGACAGGGGACCCTTTTTGAGCTCTGGAAACACCATATATTTT,CASSPLDRGPFLSSGNTIYF
once,TRBV6-6,TRBJ1-1,TRBD1,TGTGCCAGCAGCCCCCGGGACAGGGGGTACACTGAAGCTTTCTTT,CASSPRDRGYTEAFF
-,TRBV6-2/TRBV6-3,TRBJ2-1,TRBD2,TGTGCCAGCAGCCTCCCTACTAGCGGACTATACAATGAGCAGTTCTTC,CASSLPTSGLYNEQFF
-,TRBV30,TRBJ2-5,-,TGTGCCTGGAGATCTCCATACCCTGGACAGCCTCAAGAGACCCAGTACTTC,CAWRSPYPGQPQETQYF
-,TRBV9,TRBJ2-5,TRBD2,TGTGCCAGCAGCGTAGGATCTAGCGGGGGAAGGGAGACCCAGTACTTC,CASSVGSSGGRETQYF
-,TRBV6-1,TRBJ2-7,TRBD1,TGTGCCAGCAGTGATCCCTACCGGGACAGGGGGACCTACGAGCAGTACTTC,CASSDPYRDRGTYEQYF
-,TRBV11-2,TRBJ2-7,-,TGTGCCAGCAGCTTAACCCCAGGGACCTACGAGCAGTACTTC,CASSLTPGTYEQYF
-,TRBV4-1,TRBJ1-2,-,TGCGCCAGCAGCCAAGACGGGGTATATGGCTACACCTTC,CASSQDGVYGYTF
-,TRBV29-1,TRBJ1-4,-,TGCAGCGTTGCGGGATCTAATGAAAAACTGTTTTTT,CSVAGSNEKLFF
-,TRBV2,TRBJ1-2,-,TGTGCCAGCAGCACCACCGCAGGGGCTTACAACTATGGCTACACCTTC,CASSTTAGAYNYGYTF
-,TRBV30,TRBJ2-7,TRBD1,TGTGCCTGGAACCGTGCCCGGACAGGGTTTTTGTACGAGCAGTACTTC,CAWNRARTGFLYEQYF
-,TRBV28,TRBJ1-1,-,TGTGCCAGCGGCCGACCATCGAGGACTGAAGCTTTCTTT,CASGRPSRTEAFF
-,TRBV3-1/TRBV3-2,TRBJ2-3,-,TGTGCCAGCAGCCCCTGGCAGGGGACAGATACGCAGTATTTT,CASSPWQGTDTQYF
once,TRBV11-2,TRBJ1-1,-,TGTGCCAGCACCCAATTGGGGCCGGAAGCTTTCTTT,CASTQLGPEAFF
-,TRBV11-1,TRBJ2-5,TRBD2,TGTGCCAGCAGCCCCCGACTAGCGGGGGTAGAGACCCAGTACTTC,CASSPRLAGVETQYF
-,TRBV29-1,TRBJ2-3,TRBD1,TGCAGCGTTGGGGACAGGGGGCGTGCAGATACGCAGTATTTT,CSVGDRGRADTQYF
-,TRBV7-9,TRBJ2-3,-,TGTGCCAGCAGCTCCCAAGGGGACACAGATACGCAGTATTTT,CASSSQGDTDTQYF
-,TRBV10-1,TRBJ2-7,TRBD2,TGCGCCAGCAGTGAAGGGACTAGCGGGGGCGAGCAGTACTTC,CASSEGTSGGEQYF
-,TRBV6-5,TRBJ2-3,-,TGTGCCAGCAGTTCCTCGCGGACTCCCTGGGCGCAGTATTTT,CASSSSRTPWAQYF
-,TRBV11-2,TRBJ2-1,TRBD2,TGTGCCAGCAGCAAAGAGGGTTCTAGCGGGGCCAAGTCCTACAATGAGCAGTTCTTC,CASSKEGSSGAKSYNEQFF
-,TRBV5-1,TRBJ2-5,TRBD2,TGCGCCAGCAGCTCGGGACTAGCGGGGGCCGAAGAGACCCAGTACTTC,CASSSGLAGAEETQYF
-,TRBV27,TRBJ2-1,TRBD2,TGTGCCAGCAGTTCCCTATCCGGGACTAGCGGGGGTGAGCAGTTCTTC,CASSSLSGTSGGEQFF
-,TRBV7-3,TRBJ2-1,-,TGTGCCAGCAGCCCCTCGCAGGGCCATGCGGGGAATGAGCAGTTCTTC,CASSPSQGHAGNEQFF
-,TRBV3-1/TRBV3-2,TRBJ2-5,-,TGTGCCAGCAGCCAAGACAGGGTCCAAGAGACCCAGTACTTC,CASSQDRVQETQYF
once,TRBV6-5,TRBJ1-2,-,TGTGCCAGCAGATCTTTGGACAGCTATGGCTACACCTTC,CASRSLDSYGYTF
-,TRBV24-1,TRBJ2-6,TRBD1,TGTGCCACCAGTGACCCCGGACAGGGTTTTTTAGGGGCCAACGTCCTGACTTTC,CATSDPGQGFLGANVLTF
-,TRBV28,TRBJ1-1,-,TGTGCCAGCAGTTTAGGGGGCGCATCAGCTTTCTTT,CASSLGGASAFF
few,TRBV6-2/TRBV6-3,TRBJ1-5,-,TGTGCCAGCAGTCCGCGCGGTAGCAATCAGCCCCAGCATTTT,CASSPRGSNQPQHF
once,TRBV2,TRBJ1-1,-,TGTGCCAGCAGTGAATTAGTCATGAACACTGAAGCTTTCTTT,CASSELVMNTEAFF